This TCR beta chain was sequenced during a study of chemoradiotherapy in HPV16-positive cancers. Germline trimming cut 5 bases from V and 8 bases from J; bases unmatched to any gene: 7. CDR1 and CDR2 (germline): SGHNT, YENEEA. The CDR3 spans 13 residues. Study-level results: Non-HPV-specific T cells did not expand in tumors during treatment, whereas candidate HPV-specific clones and E7-related motifs did. In HPV16-positive patients, HPV-responsive T-cell expansion tracked better recurrence-free survival.

Only in-frame clones appear in the TCRdb table, and some are missing; sequencing was by immunoSEQ multiplex PCR. Of about 12,000 clones in the sample, around 87% were seen once. Samples were taken several times over chemoradiotherapy. A remark on this clone: Its target is unknown.

The starting material was blood, obtained from a patient who underwent chemoradiotherapy. The V gene is TRBV11-3, the J gene TRBJ2-3, with 7 bases that match TRBD1. The clonotype comes from a human donor with HPV-associated anogenital cancer. The CDR3 region has the DNA TGTGCCAGCAGCCCCAGGGACAGTCTTACGCAGTATTTT. Encoded protein: CASSPRDSLTQYF.